The clone carrying this T cell receptor beta chain was detected only a few times. The record originates from a study of T-cell memory formation after mild COVID-19. Study background: The study found TCR clusters largely donor specific.

MiXCR was run by TCRdb on the 5' RACE reads, yielding one entry per CDR3 protein. The data show approximately 340,000 distinct CDR3 sequences, about an eighth seen once. The CDR3 sequence is 14 residues long. Germline V lookup: CDR1 MNHNY, CDR2 SVGAGI (reference sequence). V lost 2 bases and J 3 bases, leaving 11 bases between the germline ends. The sequence derives from a man aged 18 to 29 who had mild COVID-19 (a few samples of this study predate the infection). Cell type and time point are not known. The chain combines TRBV6-6 with TRBJ2-7; possibly TRBD2 for D (6 bases). Sequencing input: PBMCs or a T cell subset sorted from them (not recorded which). The CDR3 nucleotides read TGTGCCAGCAGTTACATCGGGGGAGGCTACGAGCAGTACGTC. Translated, it gives CASSYIGGGYEQYV.